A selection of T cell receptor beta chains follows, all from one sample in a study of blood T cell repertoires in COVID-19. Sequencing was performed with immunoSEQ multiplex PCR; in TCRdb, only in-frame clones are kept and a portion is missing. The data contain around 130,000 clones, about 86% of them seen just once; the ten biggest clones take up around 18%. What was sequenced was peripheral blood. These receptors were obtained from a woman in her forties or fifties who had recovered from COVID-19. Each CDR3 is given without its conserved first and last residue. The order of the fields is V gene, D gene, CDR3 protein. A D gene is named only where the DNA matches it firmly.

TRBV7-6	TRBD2	ASSLGLAGNTGELF
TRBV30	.	AWSRGWKHNEQF
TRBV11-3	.	ASTAVGGTTF
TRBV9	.	ASSQSAGGYT
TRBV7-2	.	ASSLDSNLPYEQY
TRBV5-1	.	ASSLATGYRLEAF
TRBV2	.	ASRDRLNSPLH
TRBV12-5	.	ASGWGWSGGVSNEQF
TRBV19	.	ASSRLEKYNEQF
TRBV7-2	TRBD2	ASSFLAGDSYEQY
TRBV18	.	ATSAGAITEAF
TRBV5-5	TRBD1	ASSQSKGATYGYT
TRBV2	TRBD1	ASTDRGHYDTGELF
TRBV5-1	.	ASSFSTGRDYGYT
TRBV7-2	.	ASSLDASDEKLF
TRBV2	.	ASSDERWTEAF
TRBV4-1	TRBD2	ASSQGSGRKRTDTQY
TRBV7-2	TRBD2	ASSLGWISGRGNEQF
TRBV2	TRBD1	ASGQVPYSPLH
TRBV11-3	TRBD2	ASSLVAGGGEQY
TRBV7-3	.	ASSLASVTGELF
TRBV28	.	ASIPAGGRRRSGYT
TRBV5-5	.	ASSLVRFPYNEQF
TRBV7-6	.	ASRYGLQETQY
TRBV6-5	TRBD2	ASRSGGTDTQY
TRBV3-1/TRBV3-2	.	ASSQVTVLETQY
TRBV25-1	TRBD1	ASSGLDRVGAF
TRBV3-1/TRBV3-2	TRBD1	ASSFRGRVTEAF
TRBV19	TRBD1	ASSGNRGPQETQY
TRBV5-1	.	ASSLPGDEQY
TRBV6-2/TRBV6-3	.	ASSPPRSTGFIGYEQY
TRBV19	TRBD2	ASSTGTSAYNEQF
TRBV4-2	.	ASSQDLPGNYGYT
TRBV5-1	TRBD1	ASSAETGNGYT
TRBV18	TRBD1	ASSPPVRTRRQGVDGYT
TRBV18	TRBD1	ASSREIGGARNEKLF
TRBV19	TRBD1	ASSIGTGGRETQY
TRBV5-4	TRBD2	ASSLGGGQDTQY
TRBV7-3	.	ASSSMSGVDTEQF
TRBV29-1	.	SVIGIQETQY
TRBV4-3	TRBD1	ASSRRGDRGMNEQF